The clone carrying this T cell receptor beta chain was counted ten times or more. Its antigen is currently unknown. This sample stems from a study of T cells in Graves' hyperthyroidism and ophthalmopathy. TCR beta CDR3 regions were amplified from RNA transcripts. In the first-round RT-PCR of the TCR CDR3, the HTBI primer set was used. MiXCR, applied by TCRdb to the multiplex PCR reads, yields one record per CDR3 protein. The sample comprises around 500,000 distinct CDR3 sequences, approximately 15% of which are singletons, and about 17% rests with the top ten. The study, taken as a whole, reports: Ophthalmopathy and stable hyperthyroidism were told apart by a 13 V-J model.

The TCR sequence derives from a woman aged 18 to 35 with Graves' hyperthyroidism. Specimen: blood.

CDR3 coding DNA: TGTGCCAGCAGAGAGGGATCGACTAGCACCCACGAGCAGTACTTC. Translation: CASREGSTSTHEQYF. The genes are TRBV6-2 or TRBV6-3 and TRBJ2-7, with 7 bases lining up with TRBD2. The CDR3 extends over 15 amino acids. Trimming at V came to 6 bases and at J to 5 bases, leaving 13 bases not matched to a gene. CDR1 is MNHEY, CDR2 SVGEGT, per germline.